This paragraph reports one TCR beta chain. The antigen remains unidentified. TCRdb re-called the 5' RACE reads with MiXCR, one entry per CDR3 protein. The table lists 500,000 to 550,000 distinct CDR3 sequences, roughly 13% of them singletons. This record belongs to a study of CD8 T cells in ankylosing spondylitis. The V end lost 1 base, the J end lost 5 bases, and 15 bases lay between the germline ends. Germline values: CDR1 SGHRS, CDR2 YFSETQ. The CDR3 has 15 residues. Study-level results: A TCR beta motif of 7 to 9 highly homologous variants seemed to mark ankylosing spondylitis blood.

The specimen was blood, either unsorted or a sorted T cell fraction (not recorded which). The chain couples TRBV5-1 to TRBJ2-5, with D perhaps TRBD2 (6 bases). This TCR came from a male donor with ankylosing spondylitis. CDR3 protein: CASSLIVTGEETQYF. In DNA form, the CDR3 reads TGCGCCAGCAGCTTGATCGTAACGGGAGAGGAGACCCAGTACTTC.